These 9 T cell receptor beta chains were sequenced from one sample in a study of cytomegalovirus exposure and HLA in healthy donors (dated by TCRdb to 2015 to 2018). The library was obtained by the immunoSEQ multiplex PCR assay. In its TCRdb copy, this immuneACCESS table keeps in-frame sequences only and misses some clones. Where compared with another copy, unresolved V genes explain less than half of these, and the others have no known cause. The sample table shows 150,000 to 200,000 clones, and 84% are seen once. The top ten clones comprise roughly 10% of the sample. Sequenced: PBMCs. The receptors originated from a man younger than 40 in good health and CMV-seropositive.

CDR3 residues: CASSLVGQGADYTF. DNA of the CDR3: TGTGCCAGCAGCTTGGTGGGACAGGGGGCGGACTACACCTTC. The V gene is TRBV5-4, the J gene TRBJ1-2; 12 positions agree with TRBD1. CDR3 size: 14 residues. The ends lost 0 bases at V and 10 bases at J; junction bases unmatched: 4. Germline-derived CDR1 and CDR2 are SGHNT and YYREEE (reference sequence).

The chain combines TRBV18 with TRBJ1-2; 7 bases are shared with TRBD1. Germline trimming cut 4 bases from V and 6 bases from J; bases unmatched to any gene: 17. Germline CDR1 KGHSH, CDR2 LQKENI. CDR3 length: 17 residues. The DNA of the CDR3 is TGTGCCAGCTCACAATCAGGACAGGTTGGAATGTTTGATGGCTACACCTTC. Translation: CASSQSGQVGMFDGYTF.

The chain recombines TRBV10-3 with TRBJ2-7; 7 positions agree with TRBD2. The length of the CDR3 is 15 residues. Trimming at V came to 0 bases and at J to 5 bases, leaving 7 bases not matched to a gene. Germline V gene data show CDR1 as ENHRY and CDR2 as SYGVKD. CDR3 in amino acids: CAISESELARNEQYF. CDR3 nucleotide sequence: TGTGCCATCAGTGAGTCGGAACTAGCGCGAAACGAGCAGTACTTC.

As DNA, the CDR3 is TGTGCCAGCAGCCCCGGCCCTAGCGGGAGCTACGAGCAGTACTTC. This codes for CASSPGPSGSYEQYF. The chain employs TRBV13 and TRBJ2-7, with 10 bases fitting TRBD2. The ends lost 5 bases at V and 3 bases at J; junction bases unmatched: 7. This CDR3 has 15 residues. The germline CDR1 and CDR2 sequences are PRHDT and FYEKMQ (reference sequence).

The genes are TRBV5-4 and TRBJ2-1; 10 positions agree with TRBD2. This CDR3 is 16 amino acids long. The trim removed 0 bases at V and 4 bases at J, leaving 4 bases unmatched. The germline gives CDR1 SGHNT, CDR2 YYREEE (reference sequence). The CDR3 DNA reads as TGTGCCAGCAGCTTGGTGCTAGCGGGGGCGTACAATGAGCAGTTCTTC. Its protein product is CASSLVLAGAYNEQFF.

V and J are TRBV4-1 and TRBJ2-7; D possibly corresponds to TRBD2 (5 bases). The germline V gene has CDR1 MGHRA and CDR2 YSYEKL. Trimming removed 0 bases from V and 4 bases from J, with 13 bases in between. The CDR3 is made up of 15 amino acids. The CDR3 loop is CASSQDRTGNYEQYF. For the CDR3, the DNA is TGCGCCAGCAGCCAAGATCGGACTGGGAATTACGAGCAGTACTTC.

The gene calls are TRBV11-2 and TRBJ2-7, with D uncertain. CDR1 SGHAT and CDR2 FQNNGV come from the germline V gene. This CDR3 spans 12 amino acids. V lost 0 bases to trimming and J lost 9 bases, with 9 bases between them. CDR3 sequence (DNA): TGTGCCAGCAGCTTAGATAAAGTCGGGCAGTACTTC. Translation: CASSLDKVGQYF. Drawing the rest from reference TRBV11-2 and TRBJ2-7, the complete variable domain is EAGVAQSPRYKIIEKRQSVAFWCNPISGHATLYWYQQILGQGPKLLIQFQNNGVVDDSQLPKDRFSAERLKGVDSTLKIQPAKLEDSAVYLCASSLDKVGQYFGPGTRLTVT.

V is TRBV28 and J is TRBJ1-4; D not resolved. Trimming left V 2 bases short and J 6 bases short, with 7 bases between. Germline CDR1 MDHEN, CDR2 SYDVKM. This CDR3 spans 13 amino acids. CDR3 sequence reads: CASSLTSDEKLFF. In DNA, the CDR3 is TGTGCCAGCAGTTTAACGTCGGATGAAAAACTGTTTTTT.

This clone has a single count. The gene calls are TRBV7-6 and TRBJ2-3; 8 bases are a match to TRBD1. Per germline, CDR1 SGHVS and CDR2 FNYEAQ. Germline trimming cut 5 bases from V and 3 bases from J; bases unmatched to any gene: 7. The CDR3 extends over 15 amino acids. Written as DNA, the CDR3 is TGTGCCAGCAGCCCCGAGGACAGGGTAACAGATACGCAGTATTTT. Amino acid sequence: CASSPEDRVTDTQYF.